The present entry profiles one T cell receptor beta chain with its context. This sample was included in a study of blood T cell repertoires in COVID-19. Looking at the study overall: Acute-phase and convalescent COVID-19 samples originated in the United States, Italy and Spain. PBMCs, B-cell-depleted T cells, or T cells provided the cDNA or gDNA that made up the material.

Clones were read by immunoSEQ multiplex PCR, and TCRdb kept only the in-frame ones, dropping some. The data contain about 310,000 clones, around 87% of them seen just once; the ten biggest clones take up 1%. Per the germline V gene, CDR1 is MNHNY and CDR2 is SVGAGI (reference sequence). V lost 10 bases, J lost 6 bases, and 14 bases stayed unmatched. CDR3 length equals 14 residues. V and J are TRBV6-6 and TRBJ1-2, with TRBD1 matching 7 bases. This sequence was found in a man in his fifties with active or convalescent COVID-19. The sequencing input was peripheral blood. CDR3 residues: CATLRDSFSNGYTF. The CDR3 DNA reads as TGTGCCACACTGAGGGACAGTTTTTCCAATGGCTACACCTTC.